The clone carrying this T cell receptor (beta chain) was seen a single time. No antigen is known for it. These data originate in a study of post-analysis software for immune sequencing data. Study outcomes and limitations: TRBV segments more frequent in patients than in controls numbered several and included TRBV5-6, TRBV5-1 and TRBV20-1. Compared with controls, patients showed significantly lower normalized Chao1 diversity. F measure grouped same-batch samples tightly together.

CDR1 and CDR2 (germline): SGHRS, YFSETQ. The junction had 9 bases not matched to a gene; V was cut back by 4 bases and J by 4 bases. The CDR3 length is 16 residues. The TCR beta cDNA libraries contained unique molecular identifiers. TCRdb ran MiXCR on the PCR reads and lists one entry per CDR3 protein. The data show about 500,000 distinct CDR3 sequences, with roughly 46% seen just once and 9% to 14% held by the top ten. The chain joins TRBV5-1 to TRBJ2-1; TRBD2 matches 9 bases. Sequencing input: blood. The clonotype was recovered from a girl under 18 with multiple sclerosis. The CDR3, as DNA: TGCGCCAGCAGCCTTCGGACTAGCGCCCTGTACAATGAGCAGTTCTTC. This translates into CASSLRTSALYNEQFF.